The subject of this entry is one TCR beta chain. The antigen is undetermined. This entry comes from a study of T cell responses to AZD1222 COVID-19 vaccine. Repertoires were generated with immunoSEQ multiplex PCR, while TCRdb's copy carries only in-frame clones and drops some. Altogether 150,000 to 200,000 clones are present, around 90% being singletons, with the ten largest covering approximately 1.9%. Study-wide results and limits: Unmutated variant regions reportedly attract nearly half of all spike-specific TCRs. Dominant CD4 TCR responses targeted spike regions 160-218 and 743-854. There were mostly white British donors and more females than males, and clonal diversity was possibly underestimated. Repertoires were obtained solely post-peak T cell response.

Germline V lookup: CDR1 SEHNR, CDR2 FQNEAQ (reference sequence). This CDR3 contains 14 residues. Trimming took 1 base from V and 4 from J, leaving 5 bases between them. This material consisted of peripheral blood, taken 28 days after the second AZD1222 dose. V and J are TRBV7-9 and TRBJ1-6; no firm D call. This sequence originates from an adult who received the AZD1222 COVID-19 vaccine. The CDR3 nucleotides read TGTGCCAGCAGCTTAGAACGGTATAATTCACCCCTCCACTTT. This codes for CASSLERYNSPLHF.